The TCR beta chain described here comes from a study of blood T cells in healthy people across ages. Study at large: When template switching was applied, about one barcoded beta molecule was captured per two T cells. Study findings and constraints: PBMCs that were unsorted prevented a conclusive naive versus antigen-experienced comparison. Per million T cells, the diversity of TCR beta decreased roughly linearly as age advanced.

This clonotype was recorded at least ten times. What it binds is unknown. A sample-barcoded 5' primer and a J-beta primer mix were used in a second PCR of roughly 7 to 11 cycles. TCRdb fed the 5' RACE reads into MiXCR, producing one record per CDR3 protein. The sample carries 850,000 or so distinct CDR3 sequences, under 35% recorded once. CDR3 length: 15 residues. Germline assignment: CDR1 MNHEY and CDR2 SVGEGT. V lost 6 bases, J lost 6 bases, and 18 bases lay in between. The sample taken for sequencing was blood. The clonotype comes from a woman at least 80 years old in good health. This chain uses TRBV6-2 or TRBV6-3 with TRBJ2-1; D may be TRBD2 (6 bases). The CDR3 here is CASSFLKLASNEQFF. DNA of the CDR3: TGTGCCAGCAGCTTCCTCAAACTAGCATCCAATGAGCAGTTCTTC.